The clone carrying this TCR beta chain was seen at least ten times. This entry is derived from a study of identical twins. The CDR3 sequence is 13 residues long. V dropped 5 bases and J dropped 1 base, with 8 bases sitting between them. One entry per CDR3 protein results from TCRdb running MiXCR on the 5' RACE reads. The sample has 640,000 or so distinct CDR3 sequences, around 5.7% seen once. This chain uses TRBV12-3 or TRBV12-4 with TRBJ2-5; D unclear. The sequenced sample was naive T cells sorted from blood. This TCR derives from a man aged 18 to 30 in good health. The CDR3 region has the DNA TGTGCCAGCAGTCAGAGCACCCAAGAGACCCAGTACTTC. As protein: CASSQSTQETQYF.